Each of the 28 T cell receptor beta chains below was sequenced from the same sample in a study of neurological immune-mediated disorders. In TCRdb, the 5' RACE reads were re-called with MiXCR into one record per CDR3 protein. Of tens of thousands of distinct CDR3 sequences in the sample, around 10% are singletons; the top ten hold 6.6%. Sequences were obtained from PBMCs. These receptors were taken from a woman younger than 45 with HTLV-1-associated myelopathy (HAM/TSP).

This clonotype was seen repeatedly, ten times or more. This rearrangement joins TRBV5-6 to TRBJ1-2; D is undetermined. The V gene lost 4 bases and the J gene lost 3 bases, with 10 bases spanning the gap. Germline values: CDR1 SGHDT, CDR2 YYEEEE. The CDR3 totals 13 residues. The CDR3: CASSLLRDYGYTF. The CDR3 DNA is TGTGCCAGCAGCCTGCTTCGGGACTATGGCTACACCTTC.

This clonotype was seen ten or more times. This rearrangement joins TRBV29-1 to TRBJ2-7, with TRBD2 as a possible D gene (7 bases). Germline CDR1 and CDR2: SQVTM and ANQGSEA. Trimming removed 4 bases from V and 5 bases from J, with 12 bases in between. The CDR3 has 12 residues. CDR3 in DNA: TGCAGCGTTGGCGGGGGCCTCGACGAGCAGTACTTC. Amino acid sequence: CSVGGGLDEQYF.

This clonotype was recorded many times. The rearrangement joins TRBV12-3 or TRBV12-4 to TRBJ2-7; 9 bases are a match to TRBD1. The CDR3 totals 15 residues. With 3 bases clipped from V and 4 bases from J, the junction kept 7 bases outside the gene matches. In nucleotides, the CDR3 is TGTGCCAGCAGTTTCCAGACAGGGGGGAAATACGAGCAGTACTTC. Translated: CASSFQTGGKYEQYF.

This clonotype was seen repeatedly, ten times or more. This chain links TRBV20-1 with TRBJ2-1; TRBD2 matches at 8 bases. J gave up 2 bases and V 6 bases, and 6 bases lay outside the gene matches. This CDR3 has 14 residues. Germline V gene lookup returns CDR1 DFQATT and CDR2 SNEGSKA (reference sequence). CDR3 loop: CSARRGGAYNEQFF. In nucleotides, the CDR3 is TGCAGTGCCCGCCGGGGGGGCGCCTACAATGAGCAGTTCTTC.

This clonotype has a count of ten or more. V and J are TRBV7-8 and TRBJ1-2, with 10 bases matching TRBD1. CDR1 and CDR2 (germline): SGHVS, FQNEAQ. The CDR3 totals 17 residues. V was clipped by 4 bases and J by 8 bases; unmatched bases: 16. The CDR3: CASSSGQGSNIRRGYTF. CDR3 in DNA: TGTGCCAGCAGCTCGGGACAGGGGAGCAATATTCGAAGAGGCTACACCTTC.

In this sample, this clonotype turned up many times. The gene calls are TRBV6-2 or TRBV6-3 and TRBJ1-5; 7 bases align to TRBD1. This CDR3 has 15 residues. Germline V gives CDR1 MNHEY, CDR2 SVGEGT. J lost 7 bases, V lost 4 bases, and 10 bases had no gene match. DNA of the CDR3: TGTGCCAGCAGTTCTCCGACAGGGCCGGGGCAGCCCCAGCATTTT. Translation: CASSSPTGPGQPQHF.

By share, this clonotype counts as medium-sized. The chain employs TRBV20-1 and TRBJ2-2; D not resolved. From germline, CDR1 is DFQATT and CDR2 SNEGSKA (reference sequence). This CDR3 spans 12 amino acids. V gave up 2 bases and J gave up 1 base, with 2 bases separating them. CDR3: CSARWNTGELFF. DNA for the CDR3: TGCAGTGCTAGATGGAACACCGGGGAGCTGTTTTTT.

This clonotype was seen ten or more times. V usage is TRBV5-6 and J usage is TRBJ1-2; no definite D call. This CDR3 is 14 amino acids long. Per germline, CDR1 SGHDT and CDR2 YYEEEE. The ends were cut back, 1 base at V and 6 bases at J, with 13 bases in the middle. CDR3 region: CASSLPADKHGYTF. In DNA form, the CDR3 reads TGTGCCAGCAGCTTGCCCGCGGATAAACATGGCTACACCTTC. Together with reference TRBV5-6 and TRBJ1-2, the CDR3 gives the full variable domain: DAGVTQSPTHLIKTRGQQVTLRCSPKSGHDTVSWYQQALGQGPQFIFQYYEEEERQRGNFPDRFSGHQFPNYSSELNVNALLLGDSALYLCASSLPADKHGYTFGSGTRLTVV.

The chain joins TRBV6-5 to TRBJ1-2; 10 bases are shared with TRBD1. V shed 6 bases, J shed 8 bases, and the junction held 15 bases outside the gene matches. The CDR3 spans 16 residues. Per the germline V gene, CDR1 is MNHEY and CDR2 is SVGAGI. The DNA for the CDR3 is TGTGCCAGCAGCCTAGCCCCGGGACAGGGGTCAAGGGGCTACACCTTC. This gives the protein CASSLAPGQGSRGYTF.

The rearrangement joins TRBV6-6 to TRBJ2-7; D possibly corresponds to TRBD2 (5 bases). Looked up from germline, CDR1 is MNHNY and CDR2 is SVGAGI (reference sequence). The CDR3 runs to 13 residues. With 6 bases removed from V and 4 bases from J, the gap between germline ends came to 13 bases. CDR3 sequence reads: CASRGVGKYEQYF. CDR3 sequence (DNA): TGTGCCAGCAGGGGCGTCGGGAAGTACGAGCAGTACTTC.

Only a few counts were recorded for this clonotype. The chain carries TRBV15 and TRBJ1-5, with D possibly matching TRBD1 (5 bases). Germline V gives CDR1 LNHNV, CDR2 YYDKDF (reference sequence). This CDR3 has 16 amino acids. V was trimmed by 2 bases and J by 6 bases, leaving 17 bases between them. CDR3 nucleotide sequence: TGTGCCACCAGCAGACGCCGTACCGCCGGGGGTCAGCCCCAGCATTTT. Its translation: CATSRRRTAGGQPQHF.

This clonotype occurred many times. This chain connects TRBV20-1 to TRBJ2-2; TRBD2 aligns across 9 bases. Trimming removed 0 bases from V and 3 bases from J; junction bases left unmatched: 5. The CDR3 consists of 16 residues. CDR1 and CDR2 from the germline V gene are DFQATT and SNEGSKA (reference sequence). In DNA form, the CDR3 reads TGCAGTGCTAGAGATCTGGGCGGGGGGGACACCGGGGAGCTGTTTTTT. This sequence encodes CSARDLGGGDTGELFF.

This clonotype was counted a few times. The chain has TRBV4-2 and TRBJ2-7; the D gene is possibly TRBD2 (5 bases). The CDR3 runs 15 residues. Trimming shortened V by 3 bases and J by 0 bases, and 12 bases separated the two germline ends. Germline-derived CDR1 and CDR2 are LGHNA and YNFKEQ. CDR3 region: CASSQAGGSSYEQYF. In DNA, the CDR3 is TGTGCCAGCAGCCAGGCCGGAGGCAGCTCCTACGAGCAGTACTTC.

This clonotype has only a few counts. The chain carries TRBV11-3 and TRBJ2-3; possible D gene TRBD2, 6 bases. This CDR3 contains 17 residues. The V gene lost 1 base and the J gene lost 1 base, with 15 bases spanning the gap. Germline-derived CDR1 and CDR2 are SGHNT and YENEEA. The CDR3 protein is CASSLVTVREGTDTQYF. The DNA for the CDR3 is TGTGCCAGCAGCTTAGTTACAGTAAGGGAGGGCACAGATACGCAGTATTTT.

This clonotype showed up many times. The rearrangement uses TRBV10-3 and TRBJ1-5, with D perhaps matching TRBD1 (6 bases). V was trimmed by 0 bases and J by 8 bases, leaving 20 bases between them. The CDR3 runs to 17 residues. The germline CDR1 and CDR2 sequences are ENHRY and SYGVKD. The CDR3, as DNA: TGTGCCATCAGTGAGTCCGCCGTGGGGGCCGAGCGGGAGCCCCAGCATTTT. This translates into CAISESAVGAEREPQHF.

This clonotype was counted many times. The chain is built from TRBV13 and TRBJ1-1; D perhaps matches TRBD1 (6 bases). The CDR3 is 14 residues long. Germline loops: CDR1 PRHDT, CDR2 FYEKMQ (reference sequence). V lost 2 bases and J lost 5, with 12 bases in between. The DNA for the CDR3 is TGTGCCAGCAGCTTACTTGGCAGGGGTACTGAAGCTTTCTTT. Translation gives CASSLLGRGTEAFF.

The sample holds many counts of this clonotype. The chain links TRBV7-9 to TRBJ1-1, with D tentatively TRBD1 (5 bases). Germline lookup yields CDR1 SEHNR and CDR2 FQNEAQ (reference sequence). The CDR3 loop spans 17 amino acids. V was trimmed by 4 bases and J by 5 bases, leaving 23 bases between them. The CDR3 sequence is CASSSNKMGKRGTEAFF. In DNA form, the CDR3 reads TGTGCCAGCAGCTCGAACAAGATGGGGAAAAGGGGAACTGAAGCTTTCTTT.

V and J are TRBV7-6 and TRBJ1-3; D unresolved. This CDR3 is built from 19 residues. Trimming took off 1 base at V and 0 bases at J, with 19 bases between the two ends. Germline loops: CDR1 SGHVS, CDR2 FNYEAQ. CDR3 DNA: TGTGCCAGCAGCTTAGATGTCAGCGCCAGTGACTCCTCTGGAAACACCATATATTTT. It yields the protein CASSLDVSASDSSGNTIYF.

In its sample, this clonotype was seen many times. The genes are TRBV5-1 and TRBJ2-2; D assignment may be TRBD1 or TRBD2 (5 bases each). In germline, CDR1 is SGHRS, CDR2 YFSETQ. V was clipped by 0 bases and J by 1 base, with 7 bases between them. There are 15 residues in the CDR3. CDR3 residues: CASSLAGGNTGELFF. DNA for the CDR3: TGCGCCAGCAGCTTGGCTGGGGGGAACACCGGGGAGCTGTTTTTT.

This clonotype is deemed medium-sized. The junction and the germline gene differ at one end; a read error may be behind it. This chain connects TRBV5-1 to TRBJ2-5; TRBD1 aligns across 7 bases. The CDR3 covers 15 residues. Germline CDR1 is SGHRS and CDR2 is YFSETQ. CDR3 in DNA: TGCGCCAGCAGTTTGGACAGGACTCCTACCGGGACCCAGTACTTC. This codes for CASSLDRTPTGTQYF.

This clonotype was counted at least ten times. The CDR3 loop reads CSARLTGSRRVTPSYEQYF. The CDR3 bases are TGCAGTGCTCGACTAACAGGGTCACGTCGGGTAACACCATCCTACGAGCAGTACTTC. This chain connects TRBV20-1 to TRBJ2-7; possibly TRBD1 for D (6 bases). Germline CDR1 DFQATT, CDR2 SNEGSKA (reference sequence). Trimming pared 5 bases from V and 1 base from J, leaving 30 bases between. This CDR3 comprises 19 residues.

The CDR3 DNA sequence: TGTGCCAGCAGTGTAGCGGGAGCCTACGAGCAGTACTTC. It translates to CASSVAGAYEQYF. The chain joins TRBV7-8 to TRBJ2-7, with 9 bases matching TRBD2. Germline trimming cut 6 bases from V and 2 bases from J; bases unmatched to any gene: 2. CDR1 and CDR2 (germline): SGHVS, FQNEAQ. The CDR3 contains 13 residues.

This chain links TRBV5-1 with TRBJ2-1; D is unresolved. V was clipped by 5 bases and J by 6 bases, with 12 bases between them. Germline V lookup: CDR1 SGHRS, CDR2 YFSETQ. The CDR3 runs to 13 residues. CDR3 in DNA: TGCGCCAGCAGTCTAGGACGGCCCAATGAGCAGTTCTTC. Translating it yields CASSLGRPNEQFF.

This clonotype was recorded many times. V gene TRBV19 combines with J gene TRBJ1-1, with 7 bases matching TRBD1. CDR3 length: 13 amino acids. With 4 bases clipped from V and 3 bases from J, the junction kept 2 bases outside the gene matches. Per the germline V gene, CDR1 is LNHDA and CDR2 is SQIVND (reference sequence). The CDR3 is CASSRTGDTEAFF. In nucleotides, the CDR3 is TGTGCCAGTAGTAGGACAGGCGACACTGAAGCTTTCTTT. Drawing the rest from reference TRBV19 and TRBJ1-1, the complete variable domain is DGGITQSPKYLFRKEGQNVTLSCEQNLNHDAMYWYRQDPGQGLRLIYYSQIVNDFQKGDIAEGYSVSREKKESFPLTVTSAQKNPTAFYLCASSRTGDTEAFFGQGTRLTVV.

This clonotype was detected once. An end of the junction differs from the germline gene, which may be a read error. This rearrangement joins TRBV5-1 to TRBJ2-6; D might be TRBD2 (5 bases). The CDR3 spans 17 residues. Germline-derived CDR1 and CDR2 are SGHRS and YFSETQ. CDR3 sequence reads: CASSLAPSGIVANVLTF. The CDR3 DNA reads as TGCGCCAGCAGCTTAGCCCCCTCGGGGATCGTGGCCAACGTCCTGACTTTT.

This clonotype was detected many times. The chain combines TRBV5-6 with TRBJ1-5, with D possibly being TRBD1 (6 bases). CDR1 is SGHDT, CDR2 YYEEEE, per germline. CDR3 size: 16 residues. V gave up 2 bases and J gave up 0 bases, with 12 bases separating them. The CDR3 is CASSFTGASSNQPQHF. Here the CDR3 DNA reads TGTGCCAGCAGCTTCACGGGGGCGTCTAGCAATCAGCCCCAGCATTTT.

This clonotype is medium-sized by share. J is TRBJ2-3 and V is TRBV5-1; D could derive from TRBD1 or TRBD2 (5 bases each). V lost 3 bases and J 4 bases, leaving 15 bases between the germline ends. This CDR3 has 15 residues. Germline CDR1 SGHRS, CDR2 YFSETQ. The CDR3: CASSSGLEVPDTQYF. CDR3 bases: TGCGCCAGCAGCTCGGGGCTTGAGGTACCAGATACGCAGTATTTT.

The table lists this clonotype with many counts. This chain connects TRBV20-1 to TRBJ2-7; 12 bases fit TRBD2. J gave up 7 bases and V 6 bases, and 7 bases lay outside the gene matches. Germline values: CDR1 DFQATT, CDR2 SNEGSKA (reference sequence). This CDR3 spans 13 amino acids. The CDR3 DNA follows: TGCAGTGCCTCGGCTAGCGGGGGGGTTGAGCAGTACTTC. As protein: CSASASGGVEQYF.